These 2 T cell receptor beta chains share one sample of origin, sequenced in a study of T cells in tumors after PD-1 blockade. Time point given: second of two post-therapy site-matched biopsies roughly two months apart. TCRdb's copy holds only in-frame clones and misses some; the assay was immunoSEQ multiplex PCR. The table lists 8,200 or so clones, about 62% of them singletons. Here the sequenced sample was tumor tissue, taken after anti-PD-1 treatment. The receptors were sampled from a human donor with basal cell carcinoma.

The chain has TRBV29-1 and TRBJ2-1; 9 nucleotides align to TRBD2. Germline lookup yields CDR1 SQVTM and CDR2 ANQGSEA. V lost 7 bases and J lost 2; bases outside the gene matches: 12. The CDR3 has 16 residues. CDR3 sequence reads: CSAEGGLAGAYNEQFF. The CDR3 nucleotides are TGCAGCGCCGAAGGTGGCTTAGCGGGGGCCTACAATGAGCAGTTCTTC.

This clone is deemed medium-sized. The same CDR3 also results from other DNA sequences found in this sample. The chain joins TRBV7-8 to TRBJ2-7; D gene uncertain. The V end lost 1 base, the J end lost 0 bases, and 7 bases lay between the germline ends. The germline V gene encodes CDR1 SGHVS and CDR2 FQNEAQ. The CDR3 runs 14 residues. The CDR3 nucleotides read TGTGCCAGCAGCTTAGTTCGGAGCTCCTACGAGCAGTACTTC. It specifies CASSLVRSSYEQYF.